This entry is about one T cell receptor beta chain. This clonotype has only a few counts. The antigen this receptor binds is unknown. Base qualities are not at hand, and no much larger clone is one base apart. V is shortened by 3 bases, J by 3 bases, and the region joining them spans 8 bases. Via the germline V gene, CDR1 is LGHNA and CDR2 YNFKEQ. The CDR3 starts with the cysteine, ends with the phenylalanine, and has 14 residues. The CDR3 DNA has 42 bases and is translated from base 1. This sample is drawn from a study of T-cell memory formation after mild COVID-19 (dated by TCRdb to about 2021). Regarding the study in general: TCR sequence clusters from the two donors were largely donor specific. Two young, previously healthy adult volunteers made up the cohort, one male and one female. In two donors, T-cell clones that expanded and contracted after mild COVID-19 were followed by sequencing TCRalpha and TCRbeta repertoires longitudinally. The study at large found these results: Contracting CD4+ clones appeared mostly in the CM and EM memory subsets, whereas CD8+ clones were enriched in EMRA. Clones contracting from day 15 to 85 had balanced CD4/CD8 phenotypes, while a second wave expanding from day 15 to 37 was biased towards CD4+. The study included only two mild cases, and larger cohorts that include severe cases with pre-infection samples were judged to be necessary. The detection of some responding clones in pre-infection memory suggests that pre-existing cross-reactive memory T cells joined the SARS-CoV-2 response. SARS-CoV-2 specificity of the second-wave clones peaking on day 37 was not confirmed.

Ficoll-Paque density gradient centrifugation was the method used to isolate PBMCs. These reads were obtained on an Illumina NovaSeq 6000. cDNA libraries for TCRalpha and TCRbeta were prepared by 5'RACE using constant-segment primers, with sample barcodes and unique molecular identifiers added. Trizol reagent was used to extract RNA from every sample. Library amplification was performed in two PCR steps, and a second sample barcode and Illumina TruSeq adapters were introduced in the second step. Sequencing of the libraries was done on an Illumina NovaSeq, producing 2 x 150 bp paired-end reads. Per the source publication's procedure: Demultiplexing of reads and collapsing into UMI-guided consensus sequences were performed with migec v1.2.7. Using mixcr v2.1.11, UMI consensuses were aligned to TRA and TRB V and J templates and then assembled into clonotypes. Expanded or contracted clonotypes were those called significant by both edgeR and NoisET, with noise models trained on biological replicates. For edgeR calls, the thresholds were a false discovery rate-adjusted p below 0.01 and a log2 fold-change of 1. As an exploratory analysis of dynamics, max-normalized trajectories of the 1000 most abundant clonotypes were examined with PCA combined with hierarchical clustering. Separately sequenced CD4+ and CD8+ repertoires were used to assign the CD4 or CD8 phenotype of responding clones. TCRdb took the public reads, trimmed them with fastp at Q25, ran MiXCR for clone calling and kept in-frame beta chains. Rows are combined by CDR3 protein, so each entry shows the most common genes and DNA. The authors' filters were not applied to this entry. The sample table shows roughly 100,000 distinct CDR3 sequences, and 15% to 20% are seen once. 28% of the sample lies in the top ten.

This sequence uses TRBV4-2 and TRBJ1-4; too little of a D gene remains to name it. The sequencing input was PBMCs or a T cell subset sorted from them (not recorded which). This receptor was obtained from an adult woman who had mild COVID-19 (a few samples of this study predate the infection). The sample titles of this study are shuffled in the database, so cell type and time point are left out; the donor was told from shared clones. The DNA sequence follows: TGTGCCAGCAGCCAGTATACGTCTAATGAAAAACTGTTTTTT. Its coded protein is CASSQYTSNEKLFF.